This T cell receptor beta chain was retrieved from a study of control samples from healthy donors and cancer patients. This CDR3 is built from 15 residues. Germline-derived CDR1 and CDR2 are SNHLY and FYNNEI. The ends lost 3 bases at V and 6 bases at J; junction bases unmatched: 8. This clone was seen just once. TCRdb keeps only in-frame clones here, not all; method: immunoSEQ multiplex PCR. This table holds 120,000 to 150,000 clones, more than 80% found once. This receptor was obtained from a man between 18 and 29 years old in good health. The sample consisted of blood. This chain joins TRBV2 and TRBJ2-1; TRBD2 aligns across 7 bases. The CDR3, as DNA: TGTGCCAGCAGTGATGAGGGGAGGGGTTTCAATGAGCAGTTCTTC. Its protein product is CASSDEGRGFNEQFF.